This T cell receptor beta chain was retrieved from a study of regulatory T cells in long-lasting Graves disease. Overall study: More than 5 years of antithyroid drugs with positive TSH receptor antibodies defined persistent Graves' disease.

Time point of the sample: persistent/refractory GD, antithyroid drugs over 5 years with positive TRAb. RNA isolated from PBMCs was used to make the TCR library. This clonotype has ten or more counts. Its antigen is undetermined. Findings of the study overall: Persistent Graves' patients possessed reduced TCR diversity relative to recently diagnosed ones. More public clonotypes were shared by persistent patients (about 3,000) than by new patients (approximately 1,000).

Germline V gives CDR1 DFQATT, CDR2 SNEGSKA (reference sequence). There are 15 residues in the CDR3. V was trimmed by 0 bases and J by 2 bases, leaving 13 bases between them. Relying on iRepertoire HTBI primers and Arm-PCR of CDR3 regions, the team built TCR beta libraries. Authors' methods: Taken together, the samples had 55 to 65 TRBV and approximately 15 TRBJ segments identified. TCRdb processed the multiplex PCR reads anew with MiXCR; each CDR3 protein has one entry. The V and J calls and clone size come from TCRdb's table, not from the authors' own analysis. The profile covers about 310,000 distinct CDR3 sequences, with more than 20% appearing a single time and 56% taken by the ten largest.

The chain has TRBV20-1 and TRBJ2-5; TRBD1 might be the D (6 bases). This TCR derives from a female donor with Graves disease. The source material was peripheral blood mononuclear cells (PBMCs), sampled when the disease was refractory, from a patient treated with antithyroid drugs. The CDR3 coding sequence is TGCAGTGCTAGAGATCTGGCGCAGGGGCAAGAGACCCAGTACTTC. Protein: CSARDLAQGQETQYF.